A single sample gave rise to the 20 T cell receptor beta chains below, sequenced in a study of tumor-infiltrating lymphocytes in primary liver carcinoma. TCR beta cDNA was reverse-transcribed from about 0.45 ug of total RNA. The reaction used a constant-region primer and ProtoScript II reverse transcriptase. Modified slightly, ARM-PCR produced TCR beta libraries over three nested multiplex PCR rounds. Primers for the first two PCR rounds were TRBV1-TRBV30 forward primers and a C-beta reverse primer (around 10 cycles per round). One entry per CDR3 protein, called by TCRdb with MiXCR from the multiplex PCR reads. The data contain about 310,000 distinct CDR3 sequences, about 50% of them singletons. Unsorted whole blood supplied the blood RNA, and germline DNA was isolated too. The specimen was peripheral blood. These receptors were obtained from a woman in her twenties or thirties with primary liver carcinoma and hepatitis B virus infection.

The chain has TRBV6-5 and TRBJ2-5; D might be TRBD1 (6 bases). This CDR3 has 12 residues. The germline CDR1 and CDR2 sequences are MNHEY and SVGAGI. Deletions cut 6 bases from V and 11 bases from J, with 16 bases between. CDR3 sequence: CASSNEGDEQYF. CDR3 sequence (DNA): TGTGCCAGCAGCAACGAGGGGGATGAGCAGTACTTC.

This CDR3 is CASSTLSSEYNEQFF. DNA for the CDR3: TGTGCCAGCAGCACGTTGTCTAGCGAATACAATGAGCAGTTCTTC. V usage is TRBV28 and J usage is TRBJ2-1, with D maybe TRBD2 (6 bases). The germline CDR1 and CDR2 sequences are MDHEN and SYDVKM. V lost 6 bases to trimming and J lost 4 bases, with 16 bases between them. The CDR3 spans 15 residues.

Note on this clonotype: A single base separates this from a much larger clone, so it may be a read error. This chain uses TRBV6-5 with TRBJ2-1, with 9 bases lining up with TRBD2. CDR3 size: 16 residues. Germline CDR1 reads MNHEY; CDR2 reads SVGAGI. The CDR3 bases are TGTGCCAGCAATCCGACTAGCGGCCAGGTTTACAATGGGCAGTTCTTC. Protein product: CASNPTSGQVYNGQFF.

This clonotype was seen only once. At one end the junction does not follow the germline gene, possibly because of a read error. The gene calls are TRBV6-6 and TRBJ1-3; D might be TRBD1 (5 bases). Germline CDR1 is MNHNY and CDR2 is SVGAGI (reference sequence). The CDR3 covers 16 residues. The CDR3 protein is CARSYVQAYSGNTIYF. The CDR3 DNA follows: TGTGCCAGAAGTTACGTACAGGCCTACTCTGGAAACACCATATATTTT.

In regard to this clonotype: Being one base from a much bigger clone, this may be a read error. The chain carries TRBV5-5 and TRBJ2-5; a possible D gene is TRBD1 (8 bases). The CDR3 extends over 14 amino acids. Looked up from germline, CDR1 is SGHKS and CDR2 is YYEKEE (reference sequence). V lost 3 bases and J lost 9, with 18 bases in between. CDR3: CASSSGQAREAQYF. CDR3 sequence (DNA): TGTGCCAGCAGCTCGGGACAGGCCCGGGAGGCCCAGTACTTC.

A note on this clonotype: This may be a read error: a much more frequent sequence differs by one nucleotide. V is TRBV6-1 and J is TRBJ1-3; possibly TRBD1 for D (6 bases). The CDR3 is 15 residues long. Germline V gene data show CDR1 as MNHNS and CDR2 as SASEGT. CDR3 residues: CASSALDSSGNIIYF. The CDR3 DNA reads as TGTGCCAGCAGTGCCCTGGACAGCTCTGGAAACATCATATATTTT.

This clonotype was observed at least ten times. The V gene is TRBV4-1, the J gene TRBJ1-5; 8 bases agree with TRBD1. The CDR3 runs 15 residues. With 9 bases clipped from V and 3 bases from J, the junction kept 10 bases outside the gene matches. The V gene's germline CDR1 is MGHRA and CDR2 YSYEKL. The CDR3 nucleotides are TGCGCCAGTTCAGGGGGCCAACAGTACAATCAGCCCCAGCATTTT. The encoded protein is CASSGGQQYNQPQHF.

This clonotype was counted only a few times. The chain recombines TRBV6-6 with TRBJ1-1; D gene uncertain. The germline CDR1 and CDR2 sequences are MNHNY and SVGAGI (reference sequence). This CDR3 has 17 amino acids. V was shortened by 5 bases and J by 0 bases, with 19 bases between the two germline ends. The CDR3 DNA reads TGTGCCAGCAGTAACCCCCCGGCCAAGGCCATGAACACTGAAGCTTTCTTT. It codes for CASSNPPAKAMNTEAFF.

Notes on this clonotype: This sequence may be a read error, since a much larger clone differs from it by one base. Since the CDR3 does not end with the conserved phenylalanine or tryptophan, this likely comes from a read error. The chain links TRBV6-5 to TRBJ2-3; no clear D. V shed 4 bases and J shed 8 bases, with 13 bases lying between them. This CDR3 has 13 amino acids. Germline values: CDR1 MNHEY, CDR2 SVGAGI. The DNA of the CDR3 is TGTGCCAGCAGTTGGGTCCTGGCCAGTACGCAGTATTCT. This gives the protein CASSWVLASTQYS.

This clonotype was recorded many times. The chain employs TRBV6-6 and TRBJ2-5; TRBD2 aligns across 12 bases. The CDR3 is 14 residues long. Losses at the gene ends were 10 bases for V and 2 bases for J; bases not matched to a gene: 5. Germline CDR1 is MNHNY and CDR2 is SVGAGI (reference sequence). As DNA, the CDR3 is TGTGCCATCCGGGGACTAGCGGGTCAAGAGACCCAGTACTTC. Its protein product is CAIRGLAGQETQYF.

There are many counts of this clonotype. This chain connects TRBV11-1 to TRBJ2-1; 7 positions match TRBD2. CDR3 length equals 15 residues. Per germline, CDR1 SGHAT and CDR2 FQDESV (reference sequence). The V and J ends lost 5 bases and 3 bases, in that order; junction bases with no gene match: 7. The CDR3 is CASSQVWEGYNEQFF. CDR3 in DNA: TGTGCCAGCAGCCAGGTGTGGGAGGGCTACAATGAGCAGTTCTTC.

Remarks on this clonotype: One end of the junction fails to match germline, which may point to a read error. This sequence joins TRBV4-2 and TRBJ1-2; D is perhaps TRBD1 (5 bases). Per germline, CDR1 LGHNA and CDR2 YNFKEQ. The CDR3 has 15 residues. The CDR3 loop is CPSNQGQGPNYGYTF. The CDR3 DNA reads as TGTCCCAGCAACCAAGGTCAGGGCCCGAACTATGGCTACACCTTC.

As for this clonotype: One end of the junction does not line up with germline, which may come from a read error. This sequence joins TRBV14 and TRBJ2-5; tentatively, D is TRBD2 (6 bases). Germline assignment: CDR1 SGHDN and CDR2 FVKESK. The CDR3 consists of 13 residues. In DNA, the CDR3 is TGTACCAGCAGCCGGGGACTGTTAGAGACCCAGTACTTC. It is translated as CTSSRGLLETQYF.

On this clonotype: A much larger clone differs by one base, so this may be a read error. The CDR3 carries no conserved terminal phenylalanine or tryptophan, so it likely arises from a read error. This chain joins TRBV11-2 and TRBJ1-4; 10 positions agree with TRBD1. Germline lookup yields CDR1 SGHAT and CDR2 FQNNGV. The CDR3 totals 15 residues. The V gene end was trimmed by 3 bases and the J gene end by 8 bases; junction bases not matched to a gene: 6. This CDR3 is CASSFMGQGREKLFL. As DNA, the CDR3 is TGTGCCAGCAGCTTTATGGGACAGGGGCGAGAAAAACTGTTTCTT.

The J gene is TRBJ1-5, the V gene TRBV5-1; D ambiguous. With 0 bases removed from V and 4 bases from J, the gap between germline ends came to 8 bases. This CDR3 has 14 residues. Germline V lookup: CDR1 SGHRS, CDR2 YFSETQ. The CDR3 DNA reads TGCGCCAGCAGCTTGGTGGCAGGTAATCAGCCCCAGCATTTT. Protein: CASSLVAGNQPQHF. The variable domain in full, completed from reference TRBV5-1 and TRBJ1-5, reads KAGVTQTPRYLIKTRGQQVTLSCSPISGHRSVSWYQQTPGQGLQFLFEYFSETQRNKGNFPGRFSGRQFSNSRSEMNVSTLELGDSALYLCASSLVAGNQPQHFGDGTRLSIL.

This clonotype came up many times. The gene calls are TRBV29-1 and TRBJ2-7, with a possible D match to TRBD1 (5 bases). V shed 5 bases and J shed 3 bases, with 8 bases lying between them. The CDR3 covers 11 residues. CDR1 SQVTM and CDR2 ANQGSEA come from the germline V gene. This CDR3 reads CSVNQGYEQYF. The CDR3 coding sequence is TGCAGCGTTAATCAGGGCTACGAGCAGTACTTC.

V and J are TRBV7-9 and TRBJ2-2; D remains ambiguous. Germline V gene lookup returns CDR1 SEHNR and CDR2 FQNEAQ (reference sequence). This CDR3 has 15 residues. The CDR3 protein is CGMMVDISNTGELFF. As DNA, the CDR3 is TGTGGGATGATGGTCGACATTTCGAACACCGGGGAGCTGTTTTTT. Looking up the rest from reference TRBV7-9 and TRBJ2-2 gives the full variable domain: DTGVSQNPRHKITKRGQNVTFRCDPISEHNRLYWYRQTLGQGPEFLTYFQNEAQLEKSRLLSDRFSAERPKGSFSTLEIQRTEQGDSAMYLCGMMVDISNTGELFFGEGSRLTVL.

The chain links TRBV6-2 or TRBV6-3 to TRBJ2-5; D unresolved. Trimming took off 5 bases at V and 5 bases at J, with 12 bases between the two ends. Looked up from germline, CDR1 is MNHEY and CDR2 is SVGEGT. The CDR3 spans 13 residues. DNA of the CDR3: TGTGCCAGCAGTGGAGAAGACCGGGAGACCCAGTACTTC. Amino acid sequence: CASSGEDRETQYF.

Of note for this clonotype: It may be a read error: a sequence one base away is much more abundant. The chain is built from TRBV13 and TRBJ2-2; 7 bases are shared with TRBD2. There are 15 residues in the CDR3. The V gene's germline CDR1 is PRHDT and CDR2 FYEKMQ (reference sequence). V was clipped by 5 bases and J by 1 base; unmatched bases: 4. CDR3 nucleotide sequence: TGTGCCAGCAGCCTCGGGAGGATGAACACCGGGGAGCTGTTTTTT. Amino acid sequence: CASSLGRMNTGELFF. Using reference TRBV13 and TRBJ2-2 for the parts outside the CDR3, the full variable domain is AAGVIQSPRHLIKEKRETATLKCYPIPRHDTVYWYQQGPGQDPQFLISFYEKMQSDKGSIPDRFSAQQFSDYHSELNMSSLELGDSALYFCASSLGRMNTGELFFGEGSRLTVL.

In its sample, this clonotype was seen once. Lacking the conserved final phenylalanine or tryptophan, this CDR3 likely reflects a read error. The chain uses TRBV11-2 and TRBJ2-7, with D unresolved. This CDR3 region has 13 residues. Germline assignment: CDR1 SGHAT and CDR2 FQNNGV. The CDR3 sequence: CASSVEHTYEQYI. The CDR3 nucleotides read TGTGCCAGCAGCGTAGAGCATACCTACGAGCAGTACATC.